This T cell receptor (beta chain) was captured by sequencing in a study of Graves' ophthalmopathy and Graves' hyperthyroidism. The CDR3 runs 18 residues. The germline V and J ends were trimmed by 5 bases and 0 bases, with 17 bases remaining between them. CDR1 is SEHNR and CDR2 is FQNEAQ in the germline V gene (reference sequence). RNA transcripts yielded amplified TCR beta CDR3 regions. After a first-round RT-PCR with HTBI primers, a second-round multiplex PCR was run. MiXCR, run by TCRdb on the multiplex PCR reads, gives a single entry per CDR3 protein. The table has about 740,000 distinct CDR3 sequences, roughly 40% seen once; the top ten hold approximately 46%. This clonotype came up many times.

The sequence came from an adult man with Graves' ophthalmopathy. The sequenced sample was peripheral blood. The chain employs TRBV7-9 and TRBJ2-6; TRBD1 is a possible D gene (7 bases). CDR3 coding DNA: TGTGCCAGCAGCCACCGGACAGGACTAAGCTCTGGGGCCAACGTCCTGACTTTC. It is translated as CASSHRTGLSSGANVLTF.